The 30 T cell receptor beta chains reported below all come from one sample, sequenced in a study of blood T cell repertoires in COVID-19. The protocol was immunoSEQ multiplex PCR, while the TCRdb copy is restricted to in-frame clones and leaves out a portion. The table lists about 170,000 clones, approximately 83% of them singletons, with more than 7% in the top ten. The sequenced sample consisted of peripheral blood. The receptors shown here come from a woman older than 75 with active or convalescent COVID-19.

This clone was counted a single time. The CDR3 region has the DNA TGCGCCAGCAGTGTCCGGGGTACAAGCTCCTACGAGCAGTACTTC. Amino acids: CASSVRGTSSYEQYF. The rearrangement uses TRBV10-1 and TRBJ2-7; D is possibly TRBD2 (5 bases). CDR1 WNHNN and CDR2 SYGVQD come from the germline V gene (reference sequence). The CDR3 sequence is 15 residues long. Trimming shortened V by 4 bases and J by 0 bases, and 13 bases separated the two germline ends.

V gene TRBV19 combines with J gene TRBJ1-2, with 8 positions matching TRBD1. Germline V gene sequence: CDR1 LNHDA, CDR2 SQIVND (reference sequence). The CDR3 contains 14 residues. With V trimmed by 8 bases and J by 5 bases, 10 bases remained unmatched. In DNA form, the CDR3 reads TGTGCCAGTCGCCAGGACAGGGTCTCATATGGCTACACCTTC. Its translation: CASRQDRVSYGYTF.

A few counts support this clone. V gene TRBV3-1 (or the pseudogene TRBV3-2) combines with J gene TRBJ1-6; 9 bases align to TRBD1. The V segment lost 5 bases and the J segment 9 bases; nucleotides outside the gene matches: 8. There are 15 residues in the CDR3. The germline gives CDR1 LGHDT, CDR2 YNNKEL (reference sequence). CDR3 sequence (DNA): TGTGCCAGCAGCACCGGGACAGGGTTTGTTTCACCCCTCCACTTT. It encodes CASSTGTGFVSPLHF.

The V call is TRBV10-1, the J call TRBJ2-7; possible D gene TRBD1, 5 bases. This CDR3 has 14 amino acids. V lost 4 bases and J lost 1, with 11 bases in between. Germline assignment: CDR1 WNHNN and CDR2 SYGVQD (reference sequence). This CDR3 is CASSGTRGSYEQYF. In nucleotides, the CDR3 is TGCGCCAGCAGTGGGACAAGGGGTTCCTACGAGCAGTACTTC.

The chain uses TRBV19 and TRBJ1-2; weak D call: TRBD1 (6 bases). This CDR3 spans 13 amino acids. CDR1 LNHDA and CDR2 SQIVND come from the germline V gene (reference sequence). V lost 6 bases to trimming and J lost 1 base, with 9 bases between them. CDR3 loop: CASSRTDNYGYTF. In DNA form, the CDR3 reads TGTGCCAGTAGCCGGACAGATAACTATGGCTACACCTTC. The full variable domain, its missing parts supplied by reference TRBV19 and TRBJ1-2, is DGGITQSPKYLFRKEGQNVTLSCEQNLNHDAMYWYRQDPGQGLRLIYYSQIVNDFQKGDIAEGYSVSREKKESFPLTVTSAQKNPTAFYLCASSRTDNYGYTFGSGTRLTVV.

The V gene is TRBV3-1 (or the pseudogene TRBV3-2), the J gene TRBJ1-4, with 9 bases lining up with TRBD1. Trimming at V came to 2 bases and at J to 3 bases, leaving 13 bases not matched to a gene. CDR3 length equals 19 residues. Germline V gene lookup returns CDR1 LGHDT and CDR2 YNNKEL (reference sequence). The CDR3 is CASSQPAGQGYWANEKLFF. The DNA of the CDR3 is TGTGCCAGCAGCCAACCGGCCGGACAGGGGTATTGGGCTAATGAAAAACTGTTTTTT.

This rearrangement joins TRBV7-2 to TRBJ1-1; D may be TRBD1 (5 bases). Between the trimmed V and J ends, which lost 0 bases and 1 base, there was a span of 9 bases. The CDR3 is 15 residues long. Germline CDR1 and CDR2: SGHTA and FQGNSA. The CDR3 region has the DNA TGTGCCAGCAGCTTAGCGGGGGGTACGAACACTGAAGCTTTCTTT. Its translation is CASSLAGGTNTEAFF.

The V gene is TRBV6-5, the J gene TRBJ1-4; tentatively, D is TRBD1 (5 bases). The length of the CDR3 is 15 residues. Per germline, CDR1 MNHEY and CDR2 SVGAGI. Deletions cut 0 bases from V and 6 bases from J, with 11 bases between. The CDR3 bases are TGTGCCAGCAGTTACTCGTATCGCAGGGATGAAAAACTGTTTTTT. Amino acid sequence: CASSYSYRRDEKLFF.

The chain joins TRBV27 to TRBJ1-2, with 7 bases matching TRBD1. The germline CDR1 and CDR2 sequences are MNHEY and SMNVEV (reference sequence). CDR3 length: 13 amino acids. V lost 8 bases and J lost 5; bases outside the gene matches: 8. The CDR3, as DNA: TGTGCCAGCTCGTCTACAGGGGATTATGGCTACACCTTC. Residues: CASSSTGDYGYTF.

The CDR3 sequence is CASSPGSLGGLNEQFF. The CDR3, as DNA: TGTGCCAGCAGCCCTGGGAGTTTAGGGGGCCTCAATGAGCAGTTCTTC. The chain has TRBV3-1 (or the pseudogene TRBV3-2) and TRBJ2-1; 7 bases fit TRBD1. V trimming: 4 bases; J trimming: 6 bases; junction bases outside the gene matches: 12. This CDR3 has 16 residues. The germline gives CDR1 LGHDT, CDR2 YNNKEL (reference sequence).

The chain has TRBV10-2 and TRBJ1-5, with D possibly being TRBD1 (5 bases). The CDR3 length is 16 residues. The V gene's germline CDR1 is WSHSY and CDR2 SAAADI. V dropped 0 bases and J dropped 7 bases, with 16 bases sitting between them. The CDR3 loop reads CASSESTRAGQQPQHF. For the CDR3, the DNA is TGCGCCAGCAGTGAGTCGACTCGGGCAGGGCAACAGCCCCAGCATTTT.

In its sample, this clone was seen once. DNA of the CDR3: TGTGCCAGCATTGACAATGGATTTTCTGGGGCCAACGTCCTGACTTTC. This sequence encodes CASIDNGFSGANVLTF. The rearrangement joins TRBV5-6 to TRBJ2-6, with no clear D. Trimming cost V 6 bases and J 1 base, with 14 bases left between them. This CDR3 region has 16 residues. CDR1 SGHDT and CDR2 YYEEEE come from the germline V gene.

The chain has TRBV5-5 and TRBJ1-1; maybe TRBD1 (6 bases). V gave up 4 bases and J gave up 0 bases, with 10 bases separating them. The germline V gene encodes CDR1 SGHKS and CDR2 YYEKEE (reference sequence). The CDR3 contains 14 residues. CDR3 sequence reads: CASSRGGLNTEAFF. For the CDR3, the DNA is TGTGCCAGCAGCCGAGGGGGATTGAACACTGAAGCTTTCTTT.

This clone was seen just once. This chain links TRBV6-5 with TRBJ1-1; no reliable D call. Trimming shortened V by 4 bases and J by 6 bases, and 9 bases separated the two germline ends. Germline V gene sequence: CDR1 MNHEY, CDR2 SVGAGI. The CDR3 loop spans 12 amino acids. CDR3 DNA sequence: TGTGCCAGCAGTTCTTCCGGGGCTGAAGCTTTCTTT. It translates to CASSSSGAEAFF.

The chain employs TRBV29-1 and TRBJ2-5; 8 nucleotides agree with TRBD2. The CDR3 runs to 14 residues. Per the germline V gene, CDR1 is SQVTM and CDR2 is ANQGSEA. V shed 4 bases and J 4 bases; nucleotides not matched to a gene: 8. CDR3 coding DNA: TGCAGCGTTGCTCCGGGAGGGGCTGTAGAGACCCAGTACTTC. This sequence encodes CSVAPGGAVETQYF.

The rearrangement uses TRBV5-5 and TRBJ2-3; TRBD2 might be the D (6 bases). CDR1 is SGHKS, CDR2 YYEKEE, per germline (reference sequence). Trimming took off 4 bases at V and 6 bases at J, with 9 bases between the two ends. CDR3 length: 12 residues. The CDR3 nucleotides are TGTGCCAGCAGCCCGGCGGGGGATACGCAGTATTTT. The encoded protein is CASSPAGDTQYF.

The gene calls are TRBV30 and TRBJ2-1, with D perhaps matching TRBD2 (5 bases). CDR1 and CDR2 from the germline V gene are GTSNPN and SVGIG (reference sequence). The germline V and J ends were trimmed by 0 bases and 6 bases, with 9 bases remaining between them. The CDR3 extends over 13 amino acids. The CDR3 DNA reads TGTGCCTGGAGTGTCGGACTTTTCAATGAGCAGTTCTTC. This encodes CAWSVGLFNEQFF. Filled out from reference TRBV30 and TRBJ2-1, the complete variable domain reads SQTIHQWPATLVQPVGSPLSLECTVEGTSNPNLYWYRQAAGRGLQLLFYSVGIGQISSEVPQNLSASRPQDRQFILSSKKLLLSDSGFYLCAWSVGLFNEQFFGPGTRLTVL.

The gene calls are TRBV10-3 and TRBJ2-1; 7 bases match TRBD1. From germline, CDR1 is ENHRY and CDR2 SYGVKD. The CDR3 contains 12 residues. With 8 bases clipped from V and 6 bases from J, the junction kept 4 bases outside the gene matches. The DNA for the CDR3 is TGTGCCATCGAGACAGGGAGCAATGAGCAGTTCTTC. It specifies CAIETGSNEQFF.

The CDR3 bases are TGTGCCAGCTCACCTCTGACTAGCGGGGGGGCTTACGAGCAGTACTTC. Its translation: CASSPLTSGGAYEQYF. The V and J genes are TRBV18 and TRBJ2-7, with 14 bases lining up with TRBD2. Trimming at V came to 3 bases and at J to 4 bases, leaving 5 bases not matched to a gene. This CDR3 region has 16 residues. The germline V gene encodes CDR1 KGHSH and CDR2 LQKENI.

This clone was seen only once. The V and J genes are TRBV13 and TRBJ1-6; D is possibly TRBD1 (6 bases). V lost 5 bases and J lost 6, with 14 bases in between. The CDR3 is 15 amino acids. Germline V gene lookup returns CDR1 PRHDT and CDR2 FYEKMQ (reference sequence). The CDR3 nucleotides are TGTGCCAGCAGCCCCCGGGACACTTCTAATTCACCCCTCCACTTT. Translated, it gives CASSPRDTSNSPLHF.

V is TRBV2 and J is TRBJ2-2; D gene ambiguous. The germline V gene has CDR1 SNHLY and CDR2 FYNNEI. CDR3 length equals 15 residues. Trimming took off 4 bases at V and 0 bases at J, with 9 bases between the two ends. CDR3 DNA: TGTGCCAGCAGTGTAATAAGCTCGAACACCGGGGAGCTGTTTTTT. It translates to CASSVISSNTGELFF.

In nucleotides, the CDR3 is TGTGCCATCTCGACCGGAGCAAGCAATCAGCCCCAGCATTTT. Translation gives CAISTGASNQPQHF. The chain combines TRBV19 with TRBJ1-5; D is ambiguous. V lost 10 bases, J lost 1 base, and 14 bases lay in between. CDR1 and CDR2 (germline): LNHDA, SQIVND (reference sequence). This CDR3 is built from 14 residues. The variable domain in full, with the rest retrieved from reference TRBV19 and TRBJ1-5, is DGGITQSPKYLFRKEGQNVTLSCEQNLNHDAMYWYRQDPGQGLRLIYYSQIVNDFQKGDIAEGYSVSREKKESFPLTVTSAQKNPTAFYLCAISTGASNQPQHFGDGTRLSIL.

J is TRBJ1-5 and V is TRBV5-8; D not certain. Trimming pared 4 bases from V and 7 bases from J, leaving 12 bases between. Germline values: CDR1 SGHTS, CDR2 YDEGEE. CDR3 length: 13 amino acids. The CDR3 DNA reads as TGTGCCAGCAGCCTCGATCGAGGACAGCCCCAGCATTTT. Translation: CASSLDRGQPQHF.

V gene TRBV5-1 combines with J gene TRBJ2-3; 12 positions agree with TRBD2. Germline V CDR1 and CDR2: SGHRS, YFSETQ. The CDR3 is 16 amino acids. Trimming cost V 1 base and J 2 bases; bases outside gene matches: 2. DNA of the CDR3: TGCGCCAGCAGCTTGAGGACTAGCGGGGTCACAGATACGCAGTATTTT. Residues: CASSLRTSGVTDTQYF.

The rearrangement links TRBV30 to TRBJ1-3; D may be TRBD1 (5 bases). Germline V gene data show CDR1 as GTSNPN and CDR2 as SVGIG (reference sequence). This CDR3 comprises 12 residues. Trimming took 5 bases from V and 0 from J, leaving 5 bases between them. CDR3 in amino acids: CAWGASGNTIYF. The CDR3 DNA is TGTGCCTGGGGGGCCTCTGGAAACACCATATATTTT.

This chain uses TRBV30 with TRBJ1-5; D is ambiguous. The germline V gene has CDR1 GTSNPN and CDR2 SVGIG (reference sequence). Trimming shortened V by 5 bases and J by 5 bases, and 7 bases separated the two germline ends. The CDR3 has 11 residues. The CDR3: CAWGLDQPQHF. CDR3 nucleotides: TGTGCCTGGGGACTGGATCAGCCCCAGCATTTT.

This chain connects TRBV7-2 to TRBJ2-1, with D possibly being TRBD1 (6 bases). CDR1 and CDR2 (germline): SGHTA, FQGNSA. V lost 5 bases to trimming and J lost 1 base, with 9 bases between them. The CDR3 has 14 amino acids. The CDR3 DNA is TGTGCCAGCAGCCCGGGACAATCCTACAATGAGCAGTTCTTC. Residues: CASSPGQSYNEQFF. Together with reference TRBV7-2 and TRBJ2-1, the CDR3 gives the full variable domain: GAGVSQSPSNKVTEKGKDVELRCDPISGHTALYWYRQSLGQGLEFLIYFQGNSAPDKSGLPSDRFSAERTGGSVSTLTIQRTQQEDSAVYLCASSPGQSYNEQFFGPGTRLTVL.

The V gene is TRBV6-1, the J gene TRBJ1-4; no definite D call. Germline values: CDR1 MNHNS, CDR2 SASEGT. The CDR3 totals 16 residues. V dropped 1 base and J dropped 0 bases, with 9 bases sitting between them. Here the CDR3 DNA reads TGTGCCAGCAGTGAAGTCTCCAGTGCAACTAATGAAAAACTGTTTTTT. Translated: CASSEVSSATNEKLFF.

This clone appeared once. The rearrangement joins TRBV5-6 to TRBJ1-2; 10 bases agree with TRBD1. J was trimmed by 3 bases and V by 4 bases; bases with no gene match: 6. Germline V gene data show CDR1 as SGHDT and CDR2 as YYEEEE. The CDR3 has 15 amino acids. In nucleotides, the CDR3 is TGTGCCAGCAGCGTAAGGGACAGGGGTTACTATGGCTACACCTTC. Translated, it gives CASSVRDRGYYGYTF.

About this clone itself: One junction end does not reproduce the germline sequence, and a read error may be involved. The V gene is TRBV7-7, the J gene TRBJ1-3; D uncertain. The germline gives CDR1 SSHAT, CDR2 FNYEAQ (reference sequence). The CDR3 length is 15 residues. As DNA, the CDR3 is TGTGCTAGCAGCTCCATGCATGGAGCTGGAAACACCATATATTTT. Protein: CASSSMHGAGNTIYF.